The rows below give T cell receptor beta chains drawn from one sample of a study of OX40 agonist ivuxolimab in advanced cancers. Data came from immunoSEQ multiplex PCR; TCRdb stores just in-frame clones and leaves some out. The data show 70,000 to 95,000 clones, with around 87% seen just once and less than 0.7% held by the top ten. This material consisted of CD4+ or CD8+ T cells sorted from blood, taken in a trial of the OX40 agonist ivuxolimab. The source is an adult with an advanced solid tumor such as melanoma, head and neck, liver or kidney cancer. The CDR3 runs from the conserved cysteine through the conserved F or W. The order of the fields is clone size, D gene, J gene, V gene, CDR3 protein, CDR3 DNA. D genes are given only for firm matches. The listing skips clone size in some rows; elsewhere it reads once, few, many or a size class.

. | TRBD1 | TRBJ2-7 | TRBV30 | CAWGTGGGEQYF | TGTGCCTGGGGGACAGGGGGCGGCGAGCAGTACTTC
. | . | TRBJ2-3 | TRBV7-7 | CASSPGQSTDTQYF | TGTGCCAGCAGCCCCGGACAGAGCACAGATACGCAGTATTTT
. | . | TRBJ2-6 | TRBV29-1 | CSVEEWGTGANVLTF | TGCAGCGTTGAAGAATGGGGGACCGGGGCCAACGTCCTGACTTTC
. | . | TRBJ2-5 | TRBV20-1 | CSARRGETQYF | TGCAGTGCTAGACGGGGAGAGACCCAGTACTTC
. | TRBD1 | TRBJ1-2 | TRBV6-1 | CASTRQGYGYTF | TGTGCCAGCACCCGACAGGGCTATGGCTACACCTTC
. | . | TRBJ1-1 | TRBV28 | CASSQINFEAFF | TGTGCCAGCAGCCAGATAAACTTTGAAGCTTTCTTT
. | TRBD1 | TRBJ2-7 | TRBV11-2 | CASSLGGTGWYEQYF | TGTGCCAGCAGCTTAGGAGGGACAGGGTGGTACGAGCAGTACTTC
. | . | TRBJ2-7 | TRBV11-2 | CASSVARVGEQYF | TGTGCCAGCAGCGTCGCTAGGGTGGGTGAGCAGTACTTC
. | . | TRBJ1-2 | TRBV9 | CASSVGRQNSYGYTF | TGTGCCAGCAGCGTAGGCAGGCAGAATTCCTATGGCTACACCTTC
once | TRBD1 | TRBJ1-1 | TRBV29-1 | CSARTGVGDTEAFF | TGCAGCGCTAGGACAGGGGTGGGTGACACTGAAGCTTTCTTT
once | TRBD2 | TRBJ2-7 | TRBV5-1 | CASSWDRTSGEQYF | TGCGCCAGCAGCTGGGATAGGACTAGCGGGGAGCAGTACTTC
. | . | TRBJ1-1 | TRBV7-6 | CASSSRQAAEAFF | TGTGCCAGCAGTAGTCGACAGGCAGCTGAAGCTTTCTTT
. | . | TRBJ1-1 | TRBV30 | CAWNRMNTEAFF | TGTGCCTGGAATAGAATGAACACTGAAGCTTTCTTT
. | TRBD1 | TRBJ2-7 | TRBV6-5 | CASSVPGQGNEQYF | TGTGCCAGCAGTGTTCCGGGACAGGGAAACGAGCAGTACTTC
. | . | TRBJ2-5 | TRBV7-2 | CASSFPRETQYF | TGTGCCAGCAGTTTCCCCCGGGAGACCCAGTACTTC
. | . | TRBJ1-5 | TRBV19 | CASSMFTRTLEPQHF | TGTGCCAGTAGTATGTTCACCAGGACGCTAGAGCCCCAGCATTTT
. | TRBD1 | TRBJ1-2 | TRBV7-8 | CASSPPGTGNGYTF | TGTGCCAGCAGCCCCCCCGGGACAGGGAATGGCTACACCTTC
once | TRBD2 | TRBJ2-7 | TRBV2 | CATVLAGGPYEQYF | TGTGCCACAGTTTTGGCGGGGGGTCCCTACGAGCAGTACTTC
. | TRBD1 | TRBJ2-7 | TRBV5-1 | CASSTSGTGGTEQYF | TGCGCCAGCAGCACGTCCGGGACAGGGGGCACCGAGCAGTACTTC
. | . | TRBJ2-3 | TRBV5-1 | CASSLQGSVNTDTQYF | TGCGCCAGCAGCTTGCAAGGGAGTGTGAACACAGATACGCAGTATTTT
once | . | TRBJ2-1 | TRBV2 | CASKTQQGRNNEQFF | TGTGCCAGCAAGACACAGCAGGGGAGGAATAATGAGCAGTTCTTC
. | TRBD2 | TRBJ2-7 | TRBV5-8 | CASNKRGDSYEQYF | TGTGCCAGCAACAAGCGGGGAGACTCCTACGAGCAGTACTTC
once | . | TRBJ2-7 | TRBV28 | CASSLPLVGSYEQYF | TGTGCCAGCAGTTTACCCCTCGTGGGGTCCTACGAGCAGTACTTC
. | TRBD2 | TRBJ2-3 | TRBV27 | CASRALAGGTDTQYF | TGTGCCAGCCGGGCACTAGCGGGGGGTACAGATACGCAGTATTTT
. | TRBD1 | TRBJ2-7 | TRBV7-2 | CASSLVQGAGEQYF | TGTGCCAGCAGCTTAGTACAGGGGGCAGGGGAGCAGTACTTC
. | TRBD2 | TRBJ2-2 | TRBV7-2 | CASTPGLAGGYYTGELFF | TGTGCCAGTACTCCGGGACTAGCGGGGGGCTATTACACCGGGGAGCTGTTTTTT
. | TRBD1 | TRBJ1-1 | TRBV29-1 | CSVPRQGTLWGTEAFF | TGCAGCGTTCCCCGACAGGGTACCTTATGGGGCACTGAAGCTTTCTTT
. | . | TRBJ2-7 | TRBV5-1 | CASRLGQESYEQYF | TGCGCCAGCCGCCTGGGGCAGGAATCCTACGAGCAGTACTTC
. | TRBD2 | TRBJ2-5 | TRBV4-2 | CASSQDRLAGGPQYF | TGTGCCAGCAGCCAAGACAGGCTAGCGGGAGGGCCCCAGTACTTC
once | . | TRBJ2-5 | TRBV5-1 | CASSRPQETQYF | TGCGCCAGCAGCCGTCCCCAAGAGACCCAGTACTTC
. | . | TRBJ2-2 | TRBV9 | CASSVAGEITGELFF | TGTGCCAGCAGCGTAGCGGGGGAGATCACCGGGGAGCTGTTTTTT
few | . | TRBJ1-2 | TRBV28 | CASSPNHNYGYTF | TGTGCCAGCAGTCCAAATCACAACTATGGCTACACCTTC
few | . | TRBJ1-4 | TRBV10-1 | CASTSSPRGGGEKLFF | TGCGCCAGCACCTCATCCCCTCGAGGGGGGGGTGAAAAACTGTTTTTT
. | TRBD2 | TRBJ2-3 | TRBV7-2 | CASSYRLAGGGDTQYF | TGTGCCAGCAGCTACAGACTAGCGGGAGGGGGAGATACGCAGTATTTT
. | . | TRBJ2-3 | TRBV25-1 | CASSDSTRASTDTQYF | TGTGCCAGCAGTGATTCCACACGTGCTAGCACAGATACGCAGTATTTT
. | . | TRBJ2-1 | TRBV9 | CASSLRGWNEQFF | TGTGCCAGCAGCCTCCGAGGTTGGAATGAGCAGTTCTTC
. | . | TRBJ2-7 | TRBV2 | CASSGGLGPYEQYF | TGTGCCAGCAGTGGGGGGCTAGGCCCCTACGAGCAGTACTTC
. | . | TRBJ2-7 | TRBV5-4 | CASSLGTDEQYF | TGTGCCAGCAGCTTAGGGACTGACGAGCAGTACTTC
. | . | TRBJ2-7 | TRBV10-2 | CASSRTDSYEQYF | TGCGCCAGCAGTCGTACAGACTCCTACGAGCAGTACTTC
. | . | TRBJ2-6 | TRBV7-9 | CASSVQGSGANVLTF | TGTGCCAGCAGCGTCCAGGGCTCTGGGGCCAACGTCCTGACTTTC
. | TRBD1 | TRBJ1-2 | TRBV7-9 | CAGQLLRGQERSYTF | TGTGCCGGCCAGTTGCTAAGGGGGCAAGAGAGGAGCTACACCTTC
. | . | TRBJ1-4 | TRBV5-5 | CASSLGGLEKLFF | TGTGCCAGCAGCTTAGGAGGTCTTGAAAAACTGTTTTTT
. | . | TRBJ2-1 | TRBV9 | CASSETGDKQGGEQFF | TGTGCCAGCAGCGAGACGGGGGACAAACAGGGAGGTGAGCAGTTCTTC
. | TRBD1 | TRBJ2-7 | TRBV13 | CASRYRQGEQYF | TGTGCCAGCAGATACCGACAGGGGGAGCAGTACTTC
. | . | TRBJ1-1 | TRBV5-6 | CASSFGADEAFF | TGTGCCAGCAGCTTCGGGGCGGATGAAGCTTTCTTT